This T cell receptor (beta chain) was sequenced for a study of T cells in Graves' hyperthyroidism and ophthalmopathy (dated by TCRdb to between 2017 and 2020). Regarding the complete study: Peripheral blood samples were taken at the time of initial diagnosis, prior to any treatment. To identify distinguishing TCR V-J signatures, a discovery cohort of about 95 patients was used, comprising approximately 40 with Graves' ophthalmopathy and 57 with stable Graves' hyperthyroidism. Prospective prediction of ophthalmopathy was tested in an independent validation cohort of some 20 hyperthyroidism patients and 17 patients who later progressed to ophthalmopathy. The roughly 100 discovery patients were randomly split 7:3 into training and test sets. In addition, the study compared T-cell repertoires in thyroid tissue and in blood from roughly 6 Graves' hyperthyroidism patients. Following sampling, methimazole starting at 30 mg daily was given to hyperthyroidism patients, and high-dose intravenous methylprednisolone was given to ophthalmopathy patients. The paper describes TCR Vbeta CDR3 sequencing of about 140 peripheral blood samples, made up of under 50 ophthalmopathy patients, over 70 hyperthyroidism patients and about 17 progressor patients.

This clonotype was recorded at least ten times. It has no known antigen specificity. Base quality data are lacking; no much larger clone is found one base away. The TCR beta CDR3 regions were amplified from RNA transcripts. The TCR CDR3 was subjected to a first round of RT-PCR using the HTBI primer set and the Qiagen OneStep RT-PCR kit. Libraries were constructed in a second round of multiplex PCR, after which size selection and purification were performed. The libraries were sequenced on an Illumina HiSeq2000 using paired-end 100 bp reads. The original pipeline was this. Raw data were processed with SOAPnuke, discarding reads with adapters, uncalled bases, mean Phred below 15, or no exact constant-primer or identifier match. COPE v1.2.5 was used to merge the high-quality paired reads, and each unique nucleotide sequence was defined as a clonotype. Clonotypes were aligned to IMGT TRBV, TRBD and TRBJ reference segments using MiTCR v1.1. The analysis included only V-J combinations with a frequency above 0.0001, which together covered approximately 99% of the repertoires. The TCS score was defined as F50 (clonal expansion) divided by E x V (chaos), with BLOSUM62-based TCRdist calculated between CDR3 peptides within each V-J. Welch's t-statistics and random forest reduced approximately 520 V-J features to roughly 13, which were used in a naive Bayes classifier (R e1071). TCRdb itself trimmed the public reads at Q25 with fastp, ran MiXCR and retained productive beta chains. Under each unique CDR3 protein, matching rows form one entry showing the most common genes and DNA. TCRdb's processing, not the authors' own work, is the source of the V and J calls. In this sample the table shows 200,000 to 250,000 distinct CDR3 sequences, roughly 15% of which occur a single time. The top ten clones comprise around 50% of the sample.

General findings and caveats noted by the study authors: In validation, progression to ophthalmopathy was predicted by the model with more than 65% sensitivity and nearly 75% specificity, a median of about 6.8 months before onset. Most expanded thyroid clonotypes (frequency above 0.001) were also found in blood, which suggests that blood repertoires may mirror thyroid immune responses. Ophthalmopathy was separated from stable hyperthyroidism by a 13 V-J signature model, with approximately 89% sensitivity and about 81% specificity obtained in cross-validation and 80%/75% obtained in testing. Sample size was not statistically predetermined, and blinding of investigators to group allocation was not performed.

The CDR3 measures 16 amino acids from cysteine to phenylalanine. The read is trimmed to its CDR3 DNA, 48 bases read in frame from base 1. Via the germline V gene, CDR1 is SGHNT and CDR2 YENEEA. V lost 4 bases and J lost 7 bases, and the count of bases not matched to a germline gene is 10. A patient counted as having stable Graves' hyperthyroidism if no progression to ophthalmopathy occurred over 18 months of follow-up. The hyperthyroidism patients were between 18 and 65 years old and newly diagnosed, with a disease duration of less than 2 months. Any patient with an uncontrolled infection, another autoimmune disease, pregnancy or lactation was excluded. Diagnoses were based on clinical symptoms, serum thyroxine and TRAb, thyroid ultrasound and orbital computed tomography. PBMCs were isolated from about 9.2 ml of fresh peripheral blood by Ficoll-Paque density gradient centrifugation. Total RNA was extracted using Trizol reagent, and RNA quality was assessed on an Agilent 2100 Bioanalyzer.

The sequence is built from TRBV11-3 and TRBJ2-1, and 10 junctional nucleotides match TRBD2. Material: blood. The receptor was isolated from a man over 45 with Graves' hyperthyroidism. CDR3 loop: CASSSPSGRARNEQFF. The DNA sequence reads TGTGCCAGCAGCTCCCCGAGCGGGAGGGCCCGGAATGAGCAGTTCTTC.